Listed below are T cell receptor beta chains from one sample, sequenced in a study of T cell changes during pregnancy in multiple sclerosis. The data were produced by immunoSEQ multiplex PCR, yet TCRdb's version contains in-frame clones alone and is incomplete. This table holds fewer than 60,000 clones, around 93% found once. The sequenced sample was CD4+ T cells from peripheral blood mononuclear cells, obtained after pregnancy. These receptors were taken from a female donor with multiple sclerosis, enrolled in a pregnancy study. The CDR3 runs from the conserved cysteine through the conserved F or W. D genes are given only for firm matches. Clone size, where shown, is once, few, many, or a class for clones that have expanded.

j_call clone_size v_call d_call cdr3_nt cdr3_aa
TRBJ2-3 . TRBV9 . TGTGCCAGCAGCGTAGAAACAGGGTCGGTCTTCGATACGCAGTATTTT CASSVETGSVFDTQYF
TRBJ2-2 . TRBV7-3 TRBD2 TGTGCCAGCAGCCCGAGGGGACTAGCGGGGGCCGGGGAGCTGTTTTTT CASSPRGLAGAGELFF
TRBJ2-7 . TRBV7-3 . TGTGCCAGCAGCTTACAGGGTAGCGGTTACGAGCAGTACTTC CASSLQGSGYEQYF
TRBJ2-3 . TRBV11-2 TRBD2 TGTGCCAGCAGCTTAGGGCGGGGGGCGGCAGATACGCAGTATTTT CASSLGRGAADTQYF
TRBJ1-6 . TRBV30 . TGTGCCTGGGGCCAATCCAATTCACCCCTCCACTTT CAWGQSNSPLHF
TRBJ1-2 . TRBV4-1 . TGCGCCAGCAGCCAAGCGACAACTTACTATGGCTACACCTTC CASSQATTYYGYTF
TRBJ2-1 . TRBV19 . TGTGCCAGTAGTATATGGTTGGGCGATATCCAAGCCCCTTACAATGAGCAGTTCTTC CASSIWLGDIQAPYNEQFF
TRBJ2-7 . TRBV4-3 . TGCGCCAGCAGCCAAGATTATAACAGGGACCACGAGCAGTACTTC CASSQDYNRDHEQYF
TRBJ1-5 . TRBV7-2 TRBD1 TGTGCCAGCAGCCTCCGGACAGGAGGGTATAGCAATCAGCCCCAGCATTTT CASSLRTGGYSNQPQHF
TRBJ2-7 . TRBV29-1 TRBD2 TGCAGAGATAGCGGGGGGTTAACCTACGAGCAGTACTTC CRDSGGLTYEQYF
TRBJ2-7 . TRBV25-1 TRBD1 TGTGCCACCCGGACAGGGGGGAACGAGCAGTACTTC CATRTGGNEQYF
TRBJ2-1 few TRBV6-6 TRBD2 TGTGCCAGCAGCCCCGGACTAGCGGGAGTCTACAATGAGCAGTTCTTC CASSPGLAGVYNEQFF
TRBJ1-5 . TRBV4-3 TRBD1 TGCGCCAGCAGCCGGGGACAGAACAATCAGCCCCAGCATTTT CASSRGQNNQPQHF
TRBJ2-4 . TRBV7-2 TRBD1 TGTGCCAGCAGCCCCCCCCTCGGACAGGGTAAAAACATTCAGTACTTC CASSPPLGQGKNIQYF
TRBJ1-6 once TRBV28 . TGTGCCAGCATTGGCAGCGGATCACCCCTCCACTTT CASIGSGSPLHF
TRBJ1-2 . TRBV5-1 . TGCGCCAGCAGCCCTGGGGAGGCTAGCTATGGCTACACCTTC CASSPGEASYGYTF
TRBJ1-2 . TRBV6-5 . TGTGCCAGCAGTTACTCGATTGGGACAAAGGGCTACACCTTC CASSYSIGTKGYTF
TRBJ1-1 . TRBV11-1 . TGTGCCAGCAGCTTACGGGGGAACACTGAAGCTTTCTTT CASSLRGNTEAFF
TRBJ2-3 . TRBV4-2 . TGTGCCAGCAGGAAACGTGGCGGGGTAGGGGCAGATACGCAGTATTTT CASRKRGGVGADTQYF
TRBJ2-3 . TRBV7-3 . TGTGCCAGCAGCTTAACGGCTCCCCGGGACTCACACACAGATACGCAGTATTTT CASSLTAPRDSHTDTQYF
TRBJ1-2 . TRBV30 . TGTGCCGGAGGGGAGGGGAGCTTCTATGGCTACACCTTC CAGGEGSFYGYTF
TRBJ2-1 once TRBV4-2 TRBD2 TGTGCCAGCAGCCATAGAAGCGGGGGGGGATTCAATGAGCAGTTCTTC CASSHRSGGGFNEQFF
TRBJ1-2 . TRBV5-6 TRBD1 TGTGCCAGCAGCCGCGACAGGACAGGTTTGGGGGTCTATGGCTACACCTTC CASSRDRTGLGVYGYTF
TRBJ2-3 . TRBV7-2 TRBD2 TGTGCCAGCAGTTCCGGGACTAGCGGGGGGGTAGGTACGCAGTATTTT CASSSGTSGGVGTQYF
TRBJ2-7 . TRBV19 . TGTGCCAGTAGTCCCCTAGGGGCGAGAGGCTCCTACGAGCAGTACTTC CASSPLGARGSYEQYF
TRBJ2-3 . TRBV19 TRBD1 TGTGCCAGTAGTATGACGCAGGGGGTAATAGATACGCAGTATTTT CASSMTQGVIDTQYF